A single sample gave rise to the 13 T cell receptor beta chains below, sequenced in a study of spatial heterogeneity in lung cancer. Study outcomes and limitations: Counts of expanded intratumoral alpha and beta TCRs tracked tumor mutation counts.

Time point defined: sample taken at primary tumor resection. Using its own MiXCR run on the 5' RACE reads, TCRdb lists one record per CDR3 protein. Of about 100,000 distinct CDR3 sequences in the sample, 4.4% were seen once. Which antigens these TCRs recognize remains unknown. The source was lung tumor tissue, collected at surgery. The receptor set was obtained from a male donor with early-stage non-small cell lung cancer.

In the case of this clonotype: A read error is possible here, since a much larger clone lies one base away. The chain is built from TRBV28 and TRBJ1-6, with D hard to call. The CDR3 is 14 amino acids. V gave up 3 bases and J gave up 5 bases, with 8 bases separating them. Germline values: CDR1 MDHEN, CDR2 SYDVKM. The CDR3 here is CASSLWQDNSPLHF. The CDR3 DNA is TGTGCCAGCAGTTTGTGGCAGGATAATTCACCCCTCCACTTT.

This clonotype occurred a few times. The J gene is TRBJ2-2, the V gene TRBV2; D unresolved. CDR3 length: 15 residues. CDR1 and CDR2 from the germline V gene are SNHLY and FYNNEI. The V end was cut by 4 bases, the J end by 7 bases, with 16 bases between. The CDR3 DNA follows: TGTGCCAGCAGTGTTGCCAAGACCGATGGCGGGGAGCTGTTTTTT. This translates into CASSVAKTDGGELFF.

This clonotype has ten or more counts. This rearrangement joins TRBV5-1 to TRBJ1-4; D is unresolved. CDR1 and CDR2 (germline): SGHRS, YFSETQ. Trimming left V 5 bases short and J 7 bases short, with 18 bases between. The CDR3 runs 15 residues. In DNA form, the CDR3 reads TGCGCCAGCAGGTACTCGCGAGAAGGAAGTGAAAAACTGTTTTTT. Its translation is CASRYSREGSEKLFF.

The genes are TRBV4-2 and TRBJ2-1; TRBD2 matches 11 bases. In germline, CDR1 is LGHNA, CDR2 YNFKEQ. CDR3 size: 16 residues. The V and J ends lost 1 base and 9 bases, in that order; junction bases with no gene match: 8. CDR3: CASSQVASGGFTEQFF. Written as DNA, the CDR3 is TGTGCCAGCAGCCAAGTGGCTAGCGGGGGGTTTACTGAGCAGTTCTTC.

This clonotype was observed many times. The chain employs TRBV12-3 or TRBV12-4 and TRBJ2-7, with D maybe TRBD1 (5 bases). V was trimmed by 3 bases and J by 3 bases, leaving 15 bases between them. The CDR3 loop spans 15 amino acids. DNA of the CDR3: TGTGCCAGCAGTTTCTCCGGCCAGGGAAACTACGAGCAGTACTTC. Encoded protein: CASSFSGQGNYEQYF.

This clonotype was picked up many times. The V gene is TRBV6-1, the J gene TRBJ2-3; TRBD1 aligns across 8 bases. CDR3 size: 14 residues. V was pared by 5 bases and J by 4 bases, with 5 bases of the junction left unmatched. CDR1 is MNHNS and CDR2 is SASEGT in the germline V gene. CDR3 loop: CASSWTGSSDTQYF. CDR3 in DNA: TGTGCCAGCAGTTGGACAGGGTCTTCAGATACGCAGTATTTT.

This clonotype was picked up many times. The CDR3 reads CASSFIQENYGYTF. The DNA for the CDR3 is TGTGCCAGCAGTTTCATACAGGAAAACTATGGCTACACCTTC. The chain joins TRBV28 to TRBJ1-2, with D possibly being TRBD1 (5 bases). Germline V gene data show CDR1 as MDHEN and CDR2 as SYDVKM. The CDR3 is 14 amino acids. V lost 3 bases and J lost 2, with 10 bases in between.

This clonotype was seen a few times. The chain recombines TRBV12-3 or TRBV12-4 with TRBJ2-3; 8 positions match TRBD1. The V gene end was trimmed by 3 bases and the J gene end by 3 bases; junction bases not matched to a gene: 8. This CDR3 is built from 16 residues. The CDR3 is CASSFGQDRATDTQYF. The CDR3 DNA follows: TGTGCCAGCAGTTTTGGTCAGGACAGGGCTACAGATACGCAGTATTTT.

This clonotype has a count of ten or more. The CDR3 nucleotides are TGTGCCAGCAGTGTGGACACGGCGGATACGCAGTATTTT. It specifies CASSVDTADTQYF. The chain couples TRBV6-2 or TRBV6-3 to TRBJ2-3; D is possibly TRBD1 (5 bases). CDR1 and CDR2 (germline): MNHEY, SVGEGT. The CDR3 runs to 13 residues. V was shortened by 5 bases and J by 6 bases, with 12 bases between the two germline ends.

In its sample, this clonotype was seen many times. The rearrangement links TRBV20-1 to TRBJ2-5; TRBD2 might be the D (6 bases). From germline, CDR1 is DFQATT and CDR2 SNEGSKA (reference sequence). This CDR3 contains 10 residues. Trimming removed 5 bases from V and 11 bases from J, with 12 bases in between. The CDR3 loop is CSADRDSQYF. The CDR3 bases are TGCAGTGCTGACCGGGACTCTCAGTACTTC.

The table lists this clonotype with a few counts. As DNA, the CDR3 is TGTGCCAGCAGTGGAAGGGATGGAACCAAAAACATTCAGTACTTC. Its translation is CASSGRDGTKNIQYF. The rearrangement joins TRBV2 to TRBJ2-4; no firm D call. The CDR3 spans 15 residues. The V end was cut by 4 bases, the J end by 2 bases, with 12 bases between. Per the germline V gene, CDR1 is SNHLY and CDR2 is FYNNEI.

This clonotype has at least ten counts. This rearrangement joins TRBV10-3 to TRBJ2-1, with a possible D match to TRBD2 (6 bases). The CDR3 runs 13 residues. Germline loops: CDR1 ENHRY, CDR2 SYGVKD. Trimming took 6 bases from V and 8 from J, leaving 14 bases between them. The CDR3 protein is CAISVSGTYEQFF. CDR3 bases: TGTGCCATCAGCGTTAGCGGAACCTATGAGCAGTTCTTC.

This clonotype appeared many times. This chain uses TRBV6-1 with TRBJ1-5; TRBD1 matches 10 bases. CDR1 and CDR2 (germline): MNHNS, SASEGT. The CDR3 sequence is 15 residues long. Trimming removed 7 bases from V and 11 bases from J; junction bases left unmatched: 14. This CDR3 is CASIFSGQGFVSQHF. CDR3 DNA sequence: TGTGCCAGCATTTTCTCGGGACAGGGGTTTGTTTCCCAGCATTTT.